The rows below give T cell receptor beta chains drawn from one sample of a study of T-cell reconstitution after alpha-beta-depleted transplantation in children. Each CDR3 protein is one row after TCRdb ran MiXCR on the PCR reads. The sample records fewer than 700,000 distinct CDR3 sequences, 13% being singletons. The sample in question was PBMCs, mostly from graft donor cells, obtained 360 days after TCRalphabeta/CD19-depleted stem cell transplant. The receptors shown here come from a male patient between 10 and 17 years old who had a stem cell transplant for acute myeloid leukemia, so the T cells may come from the graft donor. The CDR3 runs from the conserved cysteine through the conserved F or W. Fields, in order: D gene, J gene, V gene, clone size, CDR3 length, CDR3 DNA, CDR3 protein. D genes are given only for firm matches. Some rows have no size entry. The others give once, few or many, or a class for an expanded clone.

>-|TRBJ2-7|TRBV6-5|-|15
TGTGCCAGCAGTTACCAGGGGGGGAGTGGCTACGAGCAGTACTTC
CASSYQGGSGYEQYF
>-|TRBJ2-7|TRBV20-1|-|11
TGCAGTGCTAGTCCAGGGGACGAGCAGTACTTC
CSASPGDEQYF
>-|TRBJ2-5|TRBV20-1|-|14
TGCAGTGCTAGAGGCGGGACCCACCAAGAGACCCAGTACTTC
CSARGGTHQETQYF
>TRBD2|TRBJ2-7|TRBV20-1|many|15
TGCAGTGCTAGAGATGGGACTAGCGGGAGCTACGAGCAGTACTTC
CSARDGTSGSYEQYF
>TRBD2|TRBJ2-5|TRBV7-8|few|15
TGTGCCAGCAGAAAGACTAGCGGGAGTTTGGAGACCCAGTACTTC
CASRKTSGSLETQYF
>TRBD1|TRBJ1-1|TRBV20-1|few|14
TGCAGTGCTAGTAAGGAGGGGGCATTAACTGAAGCTTTCTTT
CSASKEGALTEAFF
>TRBD2|TRBJ2-2|TRBV5-1|few|16
TGCGCCAGCAGCTTGGCAAGCGGGAGAATCACCGGGGAGCTGTTTTTT
CASSLASGRITGELFF
>-|TRBJ2-7|TRBV28|many|14
TGTGCCAGCATCCCTCATTTAAGGTCCTACGAGCAGTACTTC
CASIPHLRSYEQYF
>TRBD2|TRBJ2-5|TRBV10-3|few|15
TGTGCCATCAGTGACGGTAGCGGGGTCTCCGGGACCCAGTACTTC
CAISDGSGVSGTQYF
>-|TRBJ2-7|TRBV4-3|few|15
TGCGCCAGCAGCCAAGGGGCTAGCGTTTGGGACGAGCAGTACTTC
CASSQGASVWDEQYF
>-|TRBJ1-6|TRBV7-2|-|12
TGTGCCAGCAGCTCGCGGGATTCACCCCTCCACTTT
CASSSRDSPLHF
>TRBD1|TRBJ2-7|TRBV12-3/TRBV12-4|-|15
TGTGCCAGCAGTTCCCGACAGGGTATATCCTACGAGCAGTACTTC
CASSSRQGISYEQYF
>TRBD2|TRBJ2-2|TRBV5-1|-|17
TGCGCCAGCAGAAATACCCCTAGCGGGAGAACCACCGGGGAGCTGTTTTTT
CASRNTPSGRTTGELFF
>TRBD1|TRBJ2-7|TRBV20-1|few|16
TGCAGTGCTAGAGATTTTTACAGGGGGGAAAACTACGAGCAGTACTTC
CSARDFYRGENYEQYF
>TRBD1|TRBJ1-3|TRBV7-6|-|18
TGTGCCAGCAGCTTAGTTGTTAACAGGGGAATCTCTGGAAACACCATATATTTT
CASSLVVNRGISGNTIYF
>-|TRBJ2-7|TRBV29-1|-|12
TGCAGCGTTATCCTGAGCTCCTACGAGCAGTACTTC
CSVILSSYEQYF
>-|TRBJ2-7|TRBV7-2|-|15
TGTGCCAGCAGCTTAGAGGAGGGGCGCAAGTGGGAGCAGTACTTC
CASSLEEGRKWEQYF
>-|TRBJ2-1|TRBV28|many|19
TGTGCCAGCAGTTTATGGGGACAATGGGGCGGGAGCCTCTACAATGAGCAGTTCTTC
CASSLWGQWGGSLYNEQFF
>-|TRBJ1-2|TRBV12-3/TRBV12-4|-|13
TGTGCCAGCAGTTTAGGAGGGGACTCTGGCTACACCTTC
CASSLGGDSGYTF
>-|TRBJ2-7|TRBV7-8|-|15
TGTGCCAGCGGGCATTGGGGCGGCCCGACCTACGAGCAGTACTTC
CASGHWGGPTYEQYF
>TRBD2|TRBJ2-7|TRBV7-2|few|15
TGTGCCAGCAGCTTAAACCTAGCGGGAGATGGGGAGCAGTACTTC
CASSLNLAGDGEQYF
>TRBD1|TRBJ2-7|TRBV7-6|-|15
TGTGCCAGCAGCTTGGCGGACAGGGGGCCCTACGAGCAGTACTTC
CASSLADRGPYEQYF
>TRBD2|TRBJ2-3|TRBV28|many|15
TGTGCCAGCAGTTTCCCTAGCAAGGGAGGGGATACGCAGTATTTT
CASSFPSKGGDTQYF
>TRBD1|TRBJ2-7|TRBV20-1|few|15
TGCAGTGCTAGAGATCCCGGACAGGGTACCTACGAGCAGTACTTC
CSARDPGQGTYEQYF
>-|TRBJ1-2|TRBV28|few|15
TGTGCCAGCAGGTACACGGACCCCCTTAACTATGGCTACACCTTC
CASRYTDPLNYGYTF
>TRBD1|TRBJ2-1|TRBV29-1|many|15
TGCAGCGTTGAGGGGACAGGGGGCAATTACAATGAGCAGTTCTTC
CSVEGTGGNYNEQFF
>TRBD1|TRBJ2-7|TRBV28|-|14
TGTGCCAGCAGTTCCATGGGACAGGGCTACGGGCAGTACTTC
CASSSMGQGYGQYF
>TRBD1|TRBJ2-2|TRBV20-1|few|17
TGCAGTGCGACCCCGGGACAGGGCATGTGGGGCACCGGGGAACTGTTTTTT
CSATPGQGMWGTGELFF
>-|TRBJ2-3|TRBV5-1|few|15
TGCGCCAGCAGCCCTAAAGCGGGCGGCACAGATACGCAGTATTTT
CASSPKAGGTDTQYF
>TRBD2|TRBJ2-1|TRBV14|many|16
TGTGCCAGCAGCGTATTAGCGGGAGGCTCCTACAATGAGCAGTTCTTC
CASSVLAGGSYNEQFF
>-|TRBJ2-7|TRBV12-3/TRBV12-4|many|13
TGTGCCAGCAGTCTTTCCACCCGGGACAAGTACCCCTTC
CASSLSTRDKYPF
>-|TRBJ2-7|TRBV12-3/TRBV12-4|many|16
TGTGCCAGCAGTTTAAAAGGCTCCGTGGGGCACTACGAGCAGTACTTC
CASSLKGSVGHYEQYF
>-|TRBJ2-1|TRBV5-4|few|15
TGTGCCAGCAGCTCCTACAGGGAAGCTGACAATGAGCAGTTCTTC
CASSSYREADNEQFF
>TRBD2|TRBJ2-7|TRBV7-2|-|18
TGTGCCAGCAGCTTAGCCCCAGGCGGACTAGCGGTCTCCTACGAGCAGTACTTC
CASSLAPGGLAVSYEQYF
>TRBD2|TRBJ2-3|TRBV7-9|many|14
TGTGCCAGCAGCCCCCTAGCGGACACAGATACGCAGTATTTT
CASSPLADTDTQYF
>TRBD2|TRBJ2-1|TRBV5-1|-|17
TGCGCCAGCAGCCAAGGGGCGTCGGCTGCGGGGAGGGATGAGCAGTTCTTC
CASSQGASAAGRDEQFF
>-|TRBJ1-3|TRBV20-1|few|16
TGCAGTGCTAGAGATGATTGGCCACACTCTGGAAACACCATATATTTT
CSARDDWPHSGNTIYF
>TRBD2|TRBJ2-1|TRBV27|-|16
TGTGCCAGCAGTCTCTTACCGGGACTAGCCAACCATGAGCAGTTCTTC
CASSLLPGLANHEQFF
>-|TRBJ1-2|TRBV7-2|few|15
TGTGCCAGCAGCTTAGCGGAGGGGAACTACTATGGCTACACCTTC
CASSLAEGNYYGYTF
>TRBD2|TRBJ2-5|TRBV6-2/TRBV6-3|many|15
TGTGCCAGCAGTCCCGGGACTAGTCCGGGGGAGACCCAGTACTTC
CASSPGTSPGETQYF
>-|TRBJ2-1|TRBV5-8|few|15
TGTGCCAGCAGCTTAGGCTCCCACCCCTACAATGAGCAGTTCTTC
CASSLGSHPYNEQFF
>TRBD1|TRBJ2-3|TRBV29-1|many|14
TGCAGCGTCTCGGGACAGGGAGGCACAGATACGCAGTATTTT
CSVSGQGGTDTQYF
>-|TRBJ1-2|TRBV6-2/TRBV6-3|-|13
TGTGCCAGCAGCCCTCGATTGTCCCGGGGCTACACCTTC
CASSPRLSRGYTF
>-|TRBJ1-5|TRBV7-6|many|15
TGTGCCAGCAGCTCCGGGACGGAGGGCAATCAGCCCCAGCATTTT
CASSSGTEGNQPQHF
>TRBD2|TRBJ2-1|TRBV28|many|14
TGTGCCAGCAGGCCGGGACTAGCGGGACTTGAGCAGTTCTTC
CASRPGLAGLEQFF
>-|TRBJ2-5|TRBV18|many|12
TGTGCCAGCTCACCTTTCCCAGAGACCCAGTACTTC
CASSPFPETQYF
>TRBD2|TRBJ2-7|TRBV10-3|many|12
TGTGCCTGTGCGGGAGAGGCCTACGAGCAGTACTTC
CACAGEAYEQYF
>TRBD1|TRBJ1-4|TRBV12-3/TRBV12-4|many|13
TGTGCCCAAATCGACAGGGGAGATGAAAAACTGTTTTTT
CAQIDRGDEKLFF